The T cell receptor beta chain described here comes from a study of pediatric ulcerative colitis. Study summary: Ulcerative colitis patients had pancolitis or left-sided colitis, with confirming histology.

V lost 7 bases, J lost 9 bases, and 6 bases stayed unmatched. CDR1 and CDR2 from the germline V gene are SGHNT and YENEEA. The CDR3 is 13 amino acids. The rectum was sampled with one to two pinch biopsies at colonoscopy. Study-level results: Ulcerative colitis patients shared more blood-rectal clones than controls. No controls had the two rectal clonotypes shared by ulcerative colitis patients. Acute severe colitis showed lower rectal diversity from clonal expansions.

The table came from immunoSEQ multiplex PCR; TCRdb's copy has only in-frame clones and leaves some out. This sample has 20,000 to 25,000 clones, with over 55% found just once. Concerning this clone itself: Its target is not known.

The chain couples TRBV11-3 to TRBJ2-1; 10 nucleotides agree with TRBD2. The sequence was collected from a boy between 10 and 17 years old with severe ulcerative colitis. Input material: gut tissue. This CDR3 is CASIQREGAEQFF. The CDR3 DNA is TGTGCCAGCATCCAGCGGGAGGGGGCTGAGCAGTTCTTC.